The 23 T cell receptor beta chains reported below all come from one sample, sequenced in a study of human T cells and chemical hapten exposure. Unfractionated whole blood was the source from which total RNA was extracted. TCRdb ran MiXCR on the 5' RACE reads and lists one entry per CDR3 protein. The table shows over 95,000 distinct CDR3 sequences, with 15% to 20% occurring only once. The receptors were sampled from a human donor in good health.

This rearrangement joins TRBV28 to TRBJ2-3; 11 bases are shared with TRBD2. Losses at the gene ends were 3 bases for V and 6 bases for J; bases not matched to a gene: 8. Germline CDR1 is MDHEN and CDR2 is SYDVKM. The CDR3 totals 16 residues. CDR3 region: CASSFQLAGGADTQYF. DNA of the CDR3: TGTGCCAGCAGTTTCCAGTTAGCGGGAGGGGCGGATACGCAGTATTTT.

The genes are TRBV27 and TRBJ1-1; tentatively, D is TRBD1 (5 bases). The germline CDR1 and CDR2 sequences are MNHEY and SMNVEV (reference sequence). This CDR3 is 13 amino acids long. V was shortened by 5 bases and J by 4 bases, with 11 bases between the two germline ends. The CDR3 region has the DNA TGTGCCAGCAGTATTAGGGGTGCCACTGAAGCTTTCTTT. It is translated as CASSIRGATEAFF.

The V call is TRBV9, the J call TRBJ2-2; 14 bases fit TRBD2. Germline loops: CDR1 SGDLS, CDR2 YYNGEE. The length of the CDR3 is 18 residues. Trimming took 5 bases from V and 7 from J; bases not matched to a gene: 13. DNA for the CDR3: TGTGCCAGCAGTGGCAGACTAGCGGGAGGGCCGGCTGTCGGGGAGCTGTTTTTT. It yields the protein CASSGRLAGGPAVGELFF.

The chain links TRBV5-1 to TRBJ1-1; D is perhaps TRBD1 (6 bases). The V gene lost 0 bases and the J gene lost 5 bases, with 17 bases spanning the gap. The germline V gene encodes CDR1 SGHRS and CDR2 YFSETQ. The CDR3 extends over 16 amino acids. The CDR3 sequence is CASSLDGTRRGTEAFF. CDR3 in DNA: TGCGCCAGCAGCTTGGACGGGACGCGGAGGGGGACTGAAGCTTTCTTT.

The chain recombines TRBV6-5 with TRBJ1-2; 7 bases align to TRBD1. Germline trimming cut 6 bases from V and 4 bases from J; bases unmatched to any gene: 14. The CDR3 has 16 residues. Germline-derived CDR1 and CDR2 are MNHEY and SVGAGI. The DNA of the CDR3 is TGTGCCAGCAGAGGGACAGCAGGAAGGGACTCCTATGGCTACACCTTC. This gives the protein CASRGTAGRDSYGYTF.

This clonotype has just a few counts. The chain is built from TRBV7-2 and TRBJ2-5; 9 nucleotides agree with TRBD2. Germline loops: CDR1 SGHTA, CDR2 FQGNSA. The CDR3 has 14 amino acids. Trimming cost V 5 bases and J 5 bases; bases outside gene matches: 6. Here the CDR3 DNA reads TGTGCCAGCAGCCTTAGCGGGAGCCGGGAGACCCAGTACTTC. Its protein is CASSLSGSRETQYF.

The table lists this clonotype with many counts. The CDR3 region is CASRMSKREEKLFF. Written as DNA, the CDR3 is TGTGCCAGCAGGATGAGTAAAAGGGAGGAAAAACTGTTTTTT. V usage is TRBV12-3 or TRBV12-4 and J usage is TRBJ1-4; D uncertain. Trimming took off 6 bases at V and 8 bases at J, with 16 bases between the two ends. This CDR3 has 14 amino acids.

This clonotype was recorded a few times. V gene TRBV10-3 combines with J gene TRBJ2-1; D not certain. The CDR3 is 15 amino acids. V lost 3 bases to trimming and J lost 6 bases, with 15 bases between them. Germline lookup yields CDR1 ENHRY and CDR2 SYGVKD. Written as DNA, the CDR3 is TGTGCCATCAGTGAACGTTTGGCGCTATTCAATGAGCAGTTCTTC. It yields the protein CAISERLALFNEQFF.

J is TRBJ2-7 and V is TRBV11-3; 7 bases agree with TRBD1. V was pared by 5 bases and J by 6 bases, with 7 bases of the junction left unmatched. The CDR3 covers 13 residues. CDR1 SGHNT and CDR2 YENEEA come from the germline V gene. CDR3 region: CASSLRQGTEQYF. The CDR3 DNA reads as TGTGCCAGCAGCCTCCGACAGGGAACCGAGCAGTACTTC.

The V call is TRBV7-9, the J call TRBJ1-1; D possibly corresponds to TRBD1 (6 bases). CDR3 length: 14 residues. With 5 bases removed from V and 1 base from J, the gap between germline ends came to 11 bases. CDR1 SEHNR and CDR2 FQNEAQ come from the germline V gene (reference sequence). The CDR3 reads CASSKRQENTEAFF. CDR3 DNA sequence: TGTGCCAGCAGCAAGAGACAGGAGAACACTGAAGCTTTCTTT.

The table lists this clonotype with a few counts. The rearrangement joins TRBV11-2 to TRBJ2-1; no firm D call. Germline V gene data show CDR1 as SGHAT and CDR2 as FQNNGV. Trimming left V 0 bases short and J 10 bases short, with 10 bases between. The CDR3 extends over 13 amino acids. For the CDR3, the DNA is TGTGCCAGCAGCTTAGATCCCTCCGGCGAGCAGTTCTTC. It encodes CASSLDPSGEQFF. Filled out from reference TRBV11-2 and TRBJ2-1, the complete variable domain reads EAGVAQSPRYKIIEKRQSVAFWCNPISGHATLYWYQQILGQGPKLLIQFQNNGVVDDSQLPKDRFSAERLKGVDSTLKIQPAKLEDSAVYLCASSLDPSGEQFFGPGTRLTVL.

V usage is TRBV7-9 and J usage is TRBJ2-1; D gene ambiguous. Trimming took off 3 bases at V and 5 bases at J, with 11 bases between the two ends. The CDR3 contains 14 residues. From germline, CDR1 is SEHNR and CDR2 FQNEAQ (reference sequence). The CDR3 loop reads CASSLEGNHNEQFF. The CDR3, as DNA: TGTGCCAGCAGCTTGGAAGGAAATCACAATGAGCAGTTCTTC.

There are a few counts of this clonotype. This rearrangement joins TRBV12-3 or TRBV12-4 to TRBJ1-2; D not resolved. The CDR3 has 13 amino acids. Trimming stripped 2 bases from V and 1 base from J, with 5 bases between. The CDR3 DNA reads TGTGCCAGCAGTTTAACACATAACTATGGCTACACCTTC. This gives the protein CASSLTHNYGYTF.

The rearrangement links TRBV2 to TRBJ1-1, with D uncertain. CDR1 is SNHLY, CDR2 FYNNEI, per germline. V lost 7 bases and J 2 bases, leaving 11 bases between the germline ends. This CDR3 region has 13 residues. The CDR3 nucleotides read TGTGCCAGCATGCCAGGTTTCAACACTGAAGCTTTCTTT. Amino acids: CASMPGFNTEAFF.

As for this clonotype: Being one base from a much bigger clone, this may be a read error. The chain uses TRBV7-7 and TRBJ2-2, with TRBD1 matching over 8 bases. Germline CDR1 reads SSHAT; CDR2 reads FNYEAQ (reference sequence). This CDR3 has 16 residues. The DNA for the CDR3 is TGTGCTAGCAGCTGGCGACAGGGGTTCCCTCCCGGGGAGCTGTTTTTT. This gives the protein CASSWRQGFPPGELFF.

This clonotype was detected a few times. This chain connects TRBV20-1 to TRBJ2-3, with 8 bases that match TRBD2. V shed 5 bases, J shed 2 bases, and the junction held 9 bases outside the gene matches. Germline assignment: CDR1 DFQATT and CDR2 SNEGSKA (reference sequence). The CDR3 loop spans 15 amino acids. Here the CDR3 DNA reads TGCAGTGCTGAGCTTCGTAGCGGGACCACAGATACGCAGTATTTT. As protein: CSAELRSGTTDTQYF.

To note about this clonotype: The junction does not match germline at one end; this may be a read error. The chain couples TRBV12-3 or TRBV12-4 to TRBJ1-2; D may be TRBD1 (5 bases). The CDR3 has 13 amino acids. CDR3 sequence: CASSRDSVYGCTF. The DNA of the CDR3 is TGTGCCAGCAGCCGGGACTCCGTCTATGGCTGCACCTTC.

V usage is TRBV29-1 and J usage is TRBJ1-5, with D perhaps matching TRBD1 (6 bases). This CDR3 is 14 amino acids long. Trimming removed 4 bases at V and 6 bases at J, with 16 bases between. The germline CDR1 and CDR2 sequences are SQVTM and ANQGSEA. The CDR3: CSVGEGGFSQPQHF. CDR3 nucleotide sequence: TGCAGCGTTGGTGAAGGGGGGTTCAGTCAGCCCCAGCATTTT.

V is TRBV6-5 and J is TRBJ1-3; no definite D call. The CDR3 sequence is 13 residues long. Germline lookup yields CDR1 MNHEY and CDR2 SVGAGI. V lost 5 bases and J lost 4, with 9 bases in between. The CDR3 sequence: CASSPPNGNTIYF. CDR3 DNA: TGTGCCAGCAGTCCGCCCAACGGAAACACCATATATTTT.

The genes are TRBV29-1 and TRBJ2-6; perhaps TRBD1 as D (5 bases). Trimming stripped 6 bases from V and 0 bases from J, with 9 bases between. Germline-derived CDR1 and CDR2 are SQVTM and ANQGSEA. This CDR3 contains 14 residues. The CDR3 loop reads CSVVDNSGANVLTF. The CDR3, as DNA: TGCAGCGTCGTGGACAACTCTGGGGCCAACGTCCTGACTTTC.

The gene calls are TRBV29-1 and TRBJ2-3; D unclear. The CDR3 extends over 13 amino acids. The V end lost 4 bases, the J end lost 0 bases, and 8 bases lay between the germline ends. Germline values: CDR1 SQVTM, CDR2 ANQGSEA. CDR3 DNA: TGCAGCGTTGTTATCTCTAGCACAGATACGCAGTATTTT. Translated: CSVVISSTDTQYF.

Only a few counts were recorded for this clonotype. V is TRBV6-6 and J is TRBJ2-7, with TRBD2 identical over 12 bases. The CDR3 totals 16 residues. V gave up 0 bases and J gave up 0 bases; unmatched junction bases: 0. Germline CDR1 and CDR2: MNHNY and SVGAGI (reference sequence). CDR3 nucleotide sequence: TGTGCCAGCAGTTACTCGACTAGCGGGAGCTCCTACGAGCAGTACTTC. Translating it yields CASSYSTSGSSYEQYF.

This clonotype was seen only a few times. This chain connects TRBV20-1 to TRBJ2-4; tentatively, D is TRBD2 (5 bases). Germline V lookup: CDR1 DFQATT, CDR2 SNEGSKA (reference sequence). Trimming removed 3 bases from V and 0 bases from J, with 9 bases in between. This CDR3 has 14 residues. CDR3 coding DNA: TGCAGTGCTAGTATAGGACTAGCCAAAAACATTCAGTACTTC. Translated, it gives CSASIGLAKNIQYF.